This is a list of T cell receptor beta chains from one sample in a study of T cell responses to AZD1222 COVID-19 vaccine. The data were produced by immunoSEQ multiplex PCR, yet TCRdb's version contains in-frame clones alone and is incomplete. There are fewer than 120,000 clones in the sample; 88% occur only once, and about 1.6% lies in the top ten. Sequencing was performed on peripheral blood, taken on day 0 of AZD1222 vaccination. The origin of the receptors is an adult in good health. Both conserved end residues are part of each CDR3. D genes are given only for firm matches. The size of a clone is reported for some rows only, either as once, few or many, or as a class for expanded clones.

d_call,j_call,v_call,cdr3_length,clone_size,cdr3_aa,cdr3_nt
NA,TRBJ1-5,TRBV30,16,NA,CAWSKTGTLSGQPQHF,TGTGCCTGGAGTAAAACCGGGACCCTATCCGGTCAGCCCCAGCATTTT
TRBD1,TRBJ1-6,TRBV5-1,16,NA,CASSREGTGGNSPLHF,TGCGCCAGCAGCAGGGAGGGGACAGGGGGGAATTCACCCCTCCACTTT
NA,TRBJ2-7,TRBV10-1,14,NA,CASRRQQSSYEQYF,TGCGCCAGCAGGAGGCAGCAAAGCTCCTACGAGCAGTACTTC
NA,TRBJ1-1,TRBV5-1,14,NA,CASSLVVGNTEAFF,TGCGCCAGCAGCTTGGTAGTGGGAAACACTGAAGCTTTCTTT
NA,TRBJ1-5,TRBV19,16,few,CASTLGRRTDAQPQHF,TGTGCCAGTACCCTGGGGCGGCGGACGGACGCTCAGCCCCAGCATTTT
NA,TRBJ1-1,TRBV5-1,13,NA,CASSLEANTEAFF,TGCGCCAGCAGCTTGGAAGCGAACACTGAAGCTTTCTTT
NA,TRBJ1-6,TRBV11-2,15,NA,CASSPRAGYNSPLHF,TGTGCCAGCAGCCCCCGGGCGGGGTATAATTCACCCCTCCACTTT
NA,TRBJ1-2,TRBV13,15,NA,CASSRARRGDYGYTF,TGTGCCAGCAGCCGGGCCCGGAGAGGTGACTATGGCTACACCTTC
NA,TRBJ1-4,TRBV24-1,13,NA,CATSDQGEEKLFF,TGTGCCACCAGTGATCAGGGAGAGGAAAAACTGTTTTTT
TRBD1,TRBJ2-7,TRBV27,15,NA,CASSSRTGQTYEQYF,TGTGCCAGCAGTTCCCGGACAGGGCAAACCTACGAGCAGTACTTC
NA,TRBJ2-7,TRBV27,15,NA,CASSLGRGSSYEQYF,TGTGCCAGCAGTTTAGGTAGGGGATCTTCCTACGAGCAGTACTTC
NA,TRBJ1-3,TRBV5-1,15,NA,CASSPGQPPGNTIYF,TGCGCCAGCAGCCCCGGACAGCCTCCCGGAAACACCATATATTTT
NA,TRBJ1-1,TRBV30,14,NA,CAWSVGGLTTEAFF,TGTGCCTGGAGTGTAGGGGGGCTAACGACTGAAGCTTTCTTT
TRBD2,TRBJ2-1,TRBV9,19,NA,CASSRGTSGVVRDYNEQFF,TGTGCCAGCAGCAGAGGGACTAGCGGGGTCGTTCGGGACTACAATGAGCAGTTCTTC
NA,TRBJ2-7,TRBV2,13,NA,CASKEDSKYEQYF,TGTGCCAGCAAAGAGGACAGCAAGTACGAGCAGTACTTC
TRBD1,TRBJ1-4,TRBV4-1,15,NA,CASSPAGTGNEKLFF,TGCGCCAGCAGCCCAGCCGGGACAGGGAATGAAAAACTGTTTTTT
TRBD1,TRBJ1-4,TRBV5-1,14,NA,CASRQGASNEKLFF,TGCGCCAGCCGACAGGGAGCTAGTAATGAAAAACTGTTTTTT
NA,TRBJ2-2,TRBV2,15,NA,CASRLLALSTGELFF,TGTGCCAGCAGGCTCCTAGCGCTCAGCACCGGGGAGCTGTTTTTT
TRBD1,TRBJ1-5,TRBV5-8,14,NA,CASSQQGANKPQHF,TGTGCCAGCAGCCAACAGGGGGCAAACAAGCCCCAGCATTTT
NA,TRBJ2-1,TRBV6-5,15,NA,CASSIDRSTYNEQFF,TGTGCCAGCAGTATCGACAGGAGCACCTACAATGAGCAGTTCTTC
NA,TRBJ1-3,TRBV5-1,13,NA,CASSTNSGNTIYF,TGCGCCAGCAGTACCAACTCTGGAAACACCATATATTTT
NA,TRBJ2-7,TRBV10-2,10,NA,CASSGYEQYF,TGCGCCAGCAGTGGATACGAGCAGTACTTC
NA,TRBJ2-7,TRBV5-5,16,once,CASSSELMTESYEQYF,TGTGCCAGCAGCTCCGAGTTAATGACAGAGAGCTACGAGCAGTACTTC
NA,TRBJ1-3,TRBV6-5,14,NA,CASSYTSSGNTIYF,TGTGCCAGCAGTTACACGAGCTCTGGAAACACCATATATTTT
NA,TRBJ2-5,TRBV14,14,NA,CASSPRSVLETQYF,TGTGCCAGCAGCCCTCGTTCGGTCCTAGAGACCCAGTACTTC
NA,TRBJ2-7,TRBV19,13,NA,CASSSEGIYEQYF,TGTGCCAGTAGTTCCGAGGGAATCTACGAGCAGTACTTC
TRBD1,TRBJ2-1,TRBV14,12,NA,CASNNAGQGLLF,TGTGCCAGCAACAACGCGGGACAGGGGCTCCTCTTC
TRBD2,TRBJ2-1,TRBV28,14,NA,CASSKRLAGNEQFF,TGTGCCAGCAGTAAGCGACTAGCGGGCAATGAGCAGTTCTTC
NA,TRBJ1-1,TRBV18,15,NA,CASSPGGARGTEAFF,TGTGCCAGCTCACCAGGGGGGGCGAGAGGCACTGAAGCTTTCTTT
NA,TRBJ2-5,TRBV6-5,14,NA,CASRRLGRQETQYF,TGTGCCAGCAGAAGACTGGGAAGACAAGAGACCCAGTACTTC
NA,TRBJ1-2,TRBV11-2,15,NA,CASSLDRWTNYGYTF,TGTGCCAGCAGCTTAGATCGATGGACAAACTATGGCTACACCTTC
NA,TRBJ1-4,TRBV10-1,15,few,CASSHSGRGGEKLFF,TGCGCCAGCAGCCACAGTGGCAGGGGTGGTGAAAAACTGTTTTTT
NA,TRBJ1-4,TRBV29-1,12,NA,CSVQGSNEKLFF,TGCAGCGTACAGGGTTCTAATGAAAAACTGTTTTTT
NA,TRBJ1-3,TRBV4-1,14,NA,CASSLGTSTDTIYF,TGCGCCAGCAGCCTAGGGACATCGACGGACACCATATATTTT
NA,TRBJ2-7,TRBV2,16,NA,CASSEALGQPMGEQYF,TGTGCCAGCAGTGAAGCCCTCGGACAGCCCATGGGGGAGCAGTACTTC
NA,TRBJ1-2,TRBV30,12,NA,CAWSPGTYGYTF,TGTGCCTGGAGTCCCGGGACCTATGGCTACACCTTC
TRBD1,TRBJ1-5,TRBV27,16,NA,CASSPSGQGQNQPQHF,TGTGCCAGCAGTCCGTCGGGACAGGGACAAAATCAGCCCCAGCATTTT
TRBD2,TRBJ2-5,TRBV4-1,14,NA,CASSGLAGEETQYF,TGCGCCAGCAGCGGACTAGCGGGAGAAGAGACCCAGTACTTC
NA,TRBJ1-1,TRBV11-2,12,NA,CASSFRNRAAFF,TGTGCCAGCAGCTTCCGGAACAGGGCGGCTTTCTTT
NA,TRBJ2-1,TRBV9,14,few,CASSVGVLGNEQFF,TGTGCCAGCAGCGTAGGAGTGTTAGGGAATGAGCAGTTCTTC
NA,TRBJ1-1,TRBV5-1,13,NA,CASSPNGVTEAFF,TGCGCCAGCAGCCCGAACGGGGTTACTGAAGCTTTCTTT
NA,TRBJ1-5,TRBV4-1,13,NA,CASSQDVVQPQHF,TGCGCCAGCAGCCAAGATGTGGTTCAGCCCCAGCATTTT